This T cell receptor (beta chain) was recovered during a study of T cell responses to AZD1222 COVID-19 vaccine. Study outcomes and limitations: Distributed over spike, vaccine-associated CD4 TCRs predominated at 160-218 and 743-854. No day 14 peak samples; only post-peak repertoires were characterized. Only a handful of AZD1222 recipients were seropositive at baseline. Females outnumbered males among donors, who were mostly white British; clonal diversity was possibly underestimated.

Regarding this clone: No antigen is known for it.

This CDR3 comprises 13 residues. CDR1 SNHLY and CDR2 FYNNEI come from the germline V gene. V gave up 3 bases and J gave up 10 bases, with 10 bases separating them. Clones were read by immunoSEQ multiplex PCR, and TCRdb kept only the in-frame ones, dropping some. The data hold some 150,000 clones, with approximately 95% observed a single time. This chain links TRBV2 with TRBJ1-6; TRBD1 is a possible D gene (6 bases). The TCR sequence derives from an adult in good health. The sequencing here drew on peripheral blood, taken on day 0 of MenACWY control vaccination. CDR3 residues: CASSEGAQSPLHF. The CDR3 region has the DNA TGTGCCAGCAGTGAGGGGGCTCAGTCACCCCTCCACTTT.